This note documents a single T cell receptor beta chain sequence. Its target is not known. The data belong to a study of resident and recirculating memory T cells in vitiligo. Looking at the study overall: Epidermis came from shave biopsies of lesional and nonlesional sites, plus PBMCs. Findings and limits, study-wide: TCR sequences were not conserved across biopsy sites or patients.

CDR1 and CDR2 (germline): MNHEY, SMNVEV (reference sequence). The CDR3 is 14 amino acids. Trimming pared 5 bases from V and 6 bases from J, leaving 17 bases between. Profiled with immunoSEQ multiplex PCR; TCRdb holds only in-frame clones, not every one. This sample has 75,000 to 95,000 clones, with around 90% found just once. The rearrangement joins TRBV27 to TRBJ2-7; D possibly corresponds to TRBD2 (6 bases). Sequencing was done on a sample of blood. The receptor was derived from a male donor with vitiligo. The CDR3 bases are TGTGCCAGCAGTGACCTCGGGAGCTTTGGCGAGCAGTACTTC. Protein sequence: CASSDLGSFGEQYF.